Given below is one T cell receptor beta chain in context. The J segment lost 6 bases and the V segment lost 2 bases, leaving 5 bases of the junction unmatched. Per the germline V gene, CDR1 is SGHAT and CDR2 is FQDESV (reference sequence). The CDR3 consists of 14 residues. Only in-frame clones appear in the TCRdb table, and some are missing; sequencing was by immunoSEQ multiplex PCR. This table has tens of thousands of clones, roughly 79% appearing once. The data derive from a study of blood T cell repertoires in COVID-19. Source material: peripheral blood. This sequence joins TRBV11-1 and TRBJ2-7; TRBD1 aligns across 9 bases. This TCR derives from an elderly man with COVID-19, enrolled during active disease. This CDR3 is CASSLYRGLGEQYF. The CDR3 DNA reads as TGTGCCAGCAGCTTATACAGGGGGCTCGGCGAGCAGTACTTC. Full variable domain (missing parts from reference TRBV11-1 and TRBJ2-7): EAEVAQSPRYKITEKSQAVAFWCDPISGHATLYWYRQILGQGPELLVQFQDESVVDDSQLPKDRFSAERLKGVDSTLKIQPAELGDSAMYLCASSLYRGLGEQYFGPGTRLTVT.